The 28 T cell receptor beta chains reported below all come from one sample, sequenced in a study of blood T cell repertoires in COVID-19. Method: immunoSEQ multiplex PCR; TCRdb's copy keeps in-frame clones and lacks some. The data contain fewer than 70,000 clones, approximately 88% of them singletons. The sample comprised peripheral blood. The receptors derive from a human donor in a cohort sampled during active COVID-19.

This sequence joins TRBV5-4 and TRBJ2-3; 13 bases align to TRBD2. V was clipped by 4 bases and J by 0 bases; unmatched bases: 5. The CDR3 totals 17 residues. Germline CDR1 and CDR2: SGHNT and YYREEE (reference sequence). The CDR3 reads CASSPGLAGLSTDTQYF. The CDR3 DNA reads as TGTGCCAGCAGCCCGGGACTAGCGGGGCTTAGCACAGATACGCAGTATTTT.

The chain is built from TRBV5-1 and TRBJ2-7, with 11 positions matching TRBD2. The junction had 5 bases not matched to a gene; V was cut back by 0 bases and J by 6 bases. CDR1 and CDR2 (germline): SGHRS, YFSETQ. The CDR3 has 15 residues. CDR3 sequence reads: CASSLVSSGRTEQYF. The CDR3 nucleotides are TGCGCCAGCAGCTTGGTCTCTAGCGGGAGGACCGAGCAGTACTTC.

The chain is built from TRBV5-8 and TRBJ2-2, with D unclear. The V end was cut by 0 bases, the J end by 0 bases, with 9 bases between. This CDR3 spans 16 amino acids. Germline CDR1 and CDR2: SGHTS and YDEGEE. The CDR3 spells CASSLGKASNTGELFF. CDR3 DNA sequence: TGTGCCAGCAGCTTGGGTAAAGCATCGAACACCGGGGAGCTGTTTTTT. Full variable domain (remainder filled in from reference TRBV5-8 and TRBJ2-2): EAGVTQSPTHLIKTRGQQATLRCSPISGHTSVYWYQQALGLGLQFLLWYDEGEERNRGNFPPRFSGRQFPNYSSELNVNALELEDSALYLCASSLGKASNTGELFFGEGSRLTVL.

The chain has TRBV6-2 or TRBV6-3 and TRBJ1-2, with D tentatively TRBD1 (5 bases). The CDR3 has 15 residues. V was pared by 3 bases and J by 5 bases, with 16 bases between. CDR1 is MNHEY, CDR2 SVGEGT, per germline. The CDR3 nucleotides read TGTGCCAGCAGTTATACGGAAAATTCAGGGTATGGCTACACCTTC. Amino acids: CASSYTENSGYGYTF.

The chain links TRBV9 to TRBJ2-3; TRBD2 agrees at 9 bases. The CDR3 spans 15 residues. Germline V CDR1 and CDR2: SGDLS, YYNGEE. Germline trimming cut 0 bases from V and 6 bases from J; bases unmatched to any gene: 5. The DNA of the CDR3 is TGTGCCAGCAGCGTAGCGGCGGGGGGGCTGGATACGCAGTATTTT. It codes for CASSVAAGGLDTQYF.

CDR3: CASSYDRGRHEQYF. The CDR3 region has the DNA TGTGCCAGCAGTTACGACAGGGGGCGCCACGAGCAGTACTTC. The chain links TRBV6-5 to TRBJ2-7; 10 bases agree with TRBD1. The J segment lost 5 bases and the V segment lost 2 bases, leaving 3 bases of the junction unmatched. The CDR3 runs to 14 residues. CDR1 is MNHEY, CDR2 SVGAGI, per germline.

The chain employs TRBV6-5 and TRBJ2-1, with D perhaps matching TRBD2 (6 bases). CDR3 length equals 15 residues. Germline V gene sequence: CDR1 MNHEY, CDR2 SVGAGI. V was shortened by 5 bases and J by 6 bases, with 17 bases between the two germline ends. The CDR3 nucleotides read TGTGCCAGCAGTCCCCGAAATAGCGGATCCAATGAGCAGTTCTTC. It yields the protein CASSPRNSGSNEQFF.

The V and J genes are TRBV5-1 and TRBJ2-1, with 11 bases lining up with TRBD2. J lost 4 bases, V lost 3 bases, and 3 bases had no gene match. Germline CDR1 is SGHRS and CDR2 is YFSETQ. The CDR3 has 15 amino acids. CDR3 nucleotides: TGCGCCAGCAGCTCGACTAGCGGGGTTTACAATGAGCAGTTCTTC. Translation gives CASSSTSGVYNEQFF.

The chain links TRBV6-2 or TRBV6-3 to TRBJ1-1; 8 nucleotides match TRBD1. Germline CDR1 MNHEY, CDR2 SVGEGT. CDR3 length: 13 amino acids. Trimming took 5 bases from V and 5 from J; bases not matched to a gene: 4. The CDR3 sequence: CASSRQGRTEAFF. CDR3 coding DNA: TGTGCCAGCAGTCGACAGGGGAGGACTGAAGCTTTCTTT.

This clone was picked up a small number of times. The genes are TRBV7-9 and TRBJ1-6, with a tentative D call TRBD1 (6 bases). Trimming removed 2 bases from V and 9 bases from J, with 14 bases in between. CDR1 and CDR2 (germline): SEHNR, FQNEAQ (reference sequence). The CDR3 sequence is 15 residues long. The CDR3 is CASSLHTGSRSPLHF. The CDR3 DNA reads TGTGCCAGCAGCTTACATACAGGGTCCCGTTCACCCCTCCACTTT.

V gene TRBV6-5 combines with J gene TRBJ2-2, with 10 bases lining up with TRBD2. Germline-derived CDR1 and CDR2 are MNHEY and SVGAGI. The V and J ends lost 8 bases and 3 bases, in that order; junction bases with no gene match: 3. This CDR3 is 14 amino acids long. The CDR3 nucleotides are TGTGCCAGCCGGACTAGCGGATACACCGGGGAGCTGTTTTTT. Amino acid sequence: CASRTSGYTGELFF.

This chain connects TRBV5-1 to TRBJ2-1; D gene ambiguous. V dropped 1 base and J dropped 3 bases, with 11 bases sitting between them. CDR1 and CDR2 from the germline V gene are SGHRS and YFSETQ. The CDR3 covers 15 residues. DNA of the CDR3: TGCGCCAGCAGCTTGAACGGTGGTTTCTACAATGAGCAGTTCTTC. Translation: CASSLNGGFYNEQFF.

The genes are TRBV5-6 and TRBJ2-5, with D tentatively TRBD1 (5 bases). Trimming shortened V by 4 bases and J by 4 bases, and 11 bases separated the two germline ends. Germline CDR1 and CDR2: SGHDT and YYEEEE. The CDR3 is 13 amino acids. In DNA, the CDR3 is TGTGCCAGCAGCGGCAGGGTACGAGAGACCCAGTACTTC. Residues: CASSGRVRETQYF.

J is TRBJ2-6 and V is TRBV5-1; D is undetermined. Germline CDR1 and CDR2: SGHRS and YFSETQ. Trimming stripped 4 bases from V and 0 bases from J, with 14 bases between. This CDR3 is 17 amino acids long. Here the CDR3 reads CASSPMTSGSGANVLTF. The CDR3 DNA sequence: TGCGCCAGCAGCCCCATGACATCCGGCTCTGGGGCCAACGTCCTGACTTTC.

The CDR3 sequence: CASSGVSKEGAKNIQYF. The CDR3 DNA follows: TGTGCCAGCAGTGGGGTCTCCAAGGAGGGGGCCAAAAACATTCAGTACTTC. The chain uses TRBV2 and TRBJ2-4, with D perhaps TRBD2 (6 bases). Per germline, CDR1 SNHLY and CDR2 FYNNEI. The ends were cut back, 4 bases at V and 1 base at J, with 17 bases in the middle. The CDR3 is 17 residues long.

This clone was observed a handful of times. This chain links TRBV13 with TRBJ2-1, with 9 bases fitting TRBD2. V was pared by 3 bases and J by 0 bases, with 0 bases of the junction left unmatched. CDR3 length: 15 amino acids. CDR1 and CDR2 from the germline V gene are PRHDT and FYEKMQ (reference sequence). For the CDR3, the DNA is TGTGCCAGCAGCTTTAGCGGGAGCTCCTACAATGAGCAGTTCTTC. Amino acid sequence: CASSFSGSSYNEQFF.

The genes are TRBV7-9 and TRBJ2-7; D gene uncertain. CDR1 and CDR2 from the germline V gene are SEHNR and FQNEAQ (reference sequence). The CDR3 loop spans 13 amino acids. Trimming took off 5 bases at V and 6 bases at J, with 14 bases between the two ends. Here the CDR3 reads CASSAYSVAEQYF. The CDR3 bases are TGTGCCAGCAGCGCCTACTCGGTAGCCGAGCAGTACTTC.

Note on this clone: Other DNA sequences in this specimen translate into the identical CDR3. The V call is TRBV27, the J call TRBJ1-1; TRBD1 is a possible D gene (5 bases). Deletions cut 6 bases from V and 0 bases from J, with 17 bases between. The CDR3 sequence is 16 residues long. Germline V gene sequence: CDR1 MNHEY, CDR2 SMNVEV (reference sequence). As DNA, the CDR3 is TGTGCCAGCAGGGACGACAGTGCTCCTATGAACACTGAAGCTTTCTTT. It specifies CASRDDSAPMNTEAFF.

This chain connects TRBV30 to TRBJ2-7; 10 bases match TRBD1. Trimming cost V 0 bases and J 6 bases; bases outside gene matches: 5. The CDR3 runs 14 residues. CDR1 and CDR2 (germline): GTSNPN, SVGIG (reference sequence). The CDR3 sequence: CAWSVRQGAFEQYF. CDR3 nucleotides: TGTGCCTGGAGTGTACGACAGGGGGCCTTCGAGCAGTACTTC.

J is TRBJ2-1 and V is TRBV6-5; 8 nucleotides line up with TRBD2. The CDR3 has 15 amino acids. After removal of 6 bases from V and 8 bases from J, the junction contained 12 bases not matched to a gene. Germline lookup yields CDR1 MNHEY and CDR2 SVGAGI. The DNA of the CDR3 is TGTGCCAGCAGCCCCGGGACTAGTGTTACTCATGAGCAGTTCTTC. Residues: CASSPGTSVTHEQFF.

The DNA of the CDR3 is TGTGCCAGCAGCTCGCTGGACAGGAACACTGAAGCTTTCTTT. It specifies CASSSLDRNTEAFF. The genes are TRBV2 and TRBJ1-1, with a tentative D call TRBD1 (6 bases). Trimming stripped 6 bases from V and 1 base from J, with 12 bases between. The CDR3 extends over 14 amino acids. From germline, CDR1 is SNHLY and CDR2 FYNNEI.

The chain is built from TRBV2 and TRBJ1-4; weak D call: TRBD1 (5 bases). Germline V CDR1 and CDR2: SNHLY, FYNNEI. The ends were cut back, 3 bases at V and 5 bases at J, with 19 bases in the middle. The CDR3 length is 17 residues. CDR3 residues: CASSERGRGVMNEKLFF. DNA for the CDR3: TGTGCCAGCAGTGAGAGGGGCCGGGGGGTAATGAATGAAAAACTGTTTTTT.

The rearrangement links TRBV21-1 to TRBJ1-2. TRBV21-1 represents a pseudogene. The CDR3 contains 12 residues. CDR3 sequence: CASSEAGVGYTF. The CDR3 DNA reads as TGTGCCAGCAGTGAAGCGGGGGTTGGCTACACCTTC.

V gene TRBV2 combines with J gene TRBJ2-3, with 8 positions matching TRBD2. Germline CDR1 and CDR2: SNHLY and FYNNEI. The CDR3 length is 14 residues. V shed 8 bases and J 2 bases; nucleotides not matched to a gene: 6. This CDR3 is CASGAGGNTDTQYF. The CDR3 DNA sequence: TGTGCCAGCGGCGCGGGAGGTAACACAGATACGCAGTATTTT.

This clone was counted once. The V call is TRBV10-2, the J call TRBJ2-7; TRBD1 agrees at 7 bases. J gave up 4 bases and V 7 bases, and 7 bases lay outside the gene matches. The CDR3 has 13 residues. Germline CDR1 is WSHSY and CDR2 is SAAADI. The CDR3 coding sequence is TGCGCCAGCATCTCGGCAGGGGGATACGAGCAGTACTTC. Its translation: CASISAGGYEQYF.

The chain carries TRBV6-5 and TRBJ1-5; 7 bases are a match to TRBD1. Losses at the gene ends were 5 bases for V and 3 bases for J; bases not matched to a gene: 7. Germline V CDR1 and CDR2: MNHEY, SVGAGI. The CDR3 runs to 15 residues. The CDR3 DNA sequence: TGTGCCAGCAGTAGGGGACAGTCATTCAATCAGCCCCAGCATTTT. It translates to CASSRGQSFNQPQHF.

This clone was counted a single time. The V gene is TRBV6-5, the J gene TRBJ1-1; D is possibly TRBD1 (6 bases). V lost 6 bases, J lost 3 bases, and 17 bases lay in between. The CDR3 has 15 residues. From germline, CDR1 is MNHEY and CDR2 SVGAGI. The CDR3 DNA is TGTGCCAGCAGGGGGCGACAGGCGTTTCACACTGAAGCTTTCTTT. Translating gives CASRGRQAFHTEAFF.

The chain combines TRBV6-2 or TRBV6-3 with TRBJ2-1; 10 bases align to TRBD1. Per germline, CDR1 MNHEY and CDR2 SVGEGT. The V segment lost 6 bases and the J segment 3 bases; nucleotides outside the gene matches: 5. The CDR3 sequence is 15 residues long. CDR3 DNA: TGTGCCAGCAGCTCCGACAGGGGGCTCTACAATGAGCAGTTCTTC. Translating gives CASSSDRGLYNEQFF.